A selection of T cell receptor beta chains follows, all from one sample in a study of shared clonotypes between healthy human individuals. This table comes from immunoSEQ multiplex PCR, and its TCRdb copy is limited to in-frame clones, with some not included. The top ten clones hold approximately 2% of a sample with approximately 640,000 clones, 72% of them seen once. Sequencing was carried out using memory CD4+ T cells sorted from blood. These receptors were taken from a woman younger than 45 in good health. The CDR3 runs from the conserved cysteine through the conserved F or W. A D gene is named only where the DNA matches it firmly. Only some rows state a clone size, as once, few, many or a class for expanded clones.

j_call: TRBJ2-5; v_call: TRBV2; d_call: .; clone_size: few; cdr3_aa: CASSVEGQGQETQYF; cdr3_nt: TGTGCCAGCAGTGTGGAGGGTCAGGGGCAAGAGACCCAGTACTTC
j_call: TRBJ1-2; v_call: TRBV28; d_call: .; clone_size: once; cdr3_aa: CASSFLGEVGYGYTF; cdr3_nt: TGTGCCAGCAGTTTTCTGGGGGAAGTAGGCTATGGCTACACCTTC
j_call: TRBJ2-7; v_call: TRBV6-6; d_call: .; clone_size: .; cdr3_aa: CASSTDGQRYF; cdr3_nt: TGTGCCAGCAGTACCGACGGCCAACGGTACTTC
j_call: TRBJ2-3; v_call: TRBV5-1; d_call: .; clone_size: .; cdr3_aa: CASSFIGRPSDTQYF; cdr3_nt: TGCGCCAGCAGCTTTATCGGGAGACCCTCAGATACGCAGTATTTT
j_call: TRBJ2-6; v_call: TRBV5-1; d_call: .; clone_size: .; cdr3_aa: CASSLPGTPHSGANVLTF; cdr3_nt: TGCGCCAGCAGCTTGCCTGGGACTCCCCACTCTGGGGCCAACGTCCTGACTTTC
j_call: TRBJ2-2; v_call: TRBV19; d_call: .; clone_size: .; cdr3_aa: CASSARQIQTGELFF; cdr3_nt: TGTGCCAGTAGTGCCCGACAGATACAAACCGGGGAGCTGTTTTTT
j_call: TRBJ1-2; v_call: TRBV15; d_call: .; clone_size: many; cdr3_aa: CATSRDRTATYGYTF; cdr3_nt: TGTGCCACCAGCAGAGATCGGACAGCAACCTATGGCTACACCTTC
j_call: TRBJ2-5; v_call: TRBV7-2; d_call: TRBD1; clone_size: .; cdr3_aa: CASRDRAETQYF; cdr3_nt: TGTGCCAGCCGGGACAGGGCAGAGACCCAGTACTTC
j_call: TRBJ2-1; v_call: TRBV2; d_call: .; clone_size: once; cdr3_aa: CASSKRVHSYNEQFF; cdr3_nt: TGTGCCAGCAGTAAACGGGTTCACTCCTACAATGAGCAGTTCTTC
j_call: TRBJ1-5; v_call: TRBV4-2; d_call: .; clone_size: .; cdr3_aa: CASSQGQSNQPQHF; cdr3_nt: TGTGCCAGCAGCCAAGGACAGAGCAATCAGCCCCAGCATTTT
j_call: TRBJ1-3; v_call: TRBV30; d_call: .; clone_size: .; cdr3_aa: CAWTRGSSGNTIYF; cdr3_nt: TGTGCCTGGACGCGGGGATCCTCTGGAAACACCATATATTTT
j_call: TRBJ2-4; v_call: TRBV2; d_call: TRBD1; clone_size: .; cdr3_aa: CASTITGVGKNIQYF; cdr3_nt: TGTGCCAGCACCATAACAGGGGTAGGCAAAAACATTCAGTACTTC
j_call: TRBJ1-1; v_call: TRBV5-6; d_call: .; clone_size: many; cdr3_aa: CASSLGPPQSLYTEAFF; cdr3_nt: TGTGCCAGCAGCTTGGGCCCCCCCCAAAGTCTTTACACTGAAGCTTTCTTT
j_call: TRBJ2-1; v_call: TRBV2; d_call: .; clone_size: .; cdr3_aa: CASRSVNEQFF; cdr3_nt: TGTGCCAGCAGGTCGGTTAATGAGCAGTTCTTC
j_call: TRBJ1-2; v_call: TRBV29-1; d_call: .; clone_size: .; cdr3_aa: CSVALGYGYTF; cdr3_nt: TGCAGCGTTGCATTGGGCTATGGCTACACCTTC
j_call: TRBJ2-7; v_call: TRBV19; d_call: TRBD1; clone_size: .; cdr3_aa: CASNAGTGNQQYF; cdr3_nt: TGTGCCAGTAACGCTGGGACAGGGAATCAGCAGTACTTC
j_call: TRBJ2-5; v_call: TRBV25-1; d_call: .; clone_size: .; cdr3_aa: CASSGGSRRGKETQYF; cdr3_nt: TGTGCCAGCAGTGGAGGTTCCAGGAGGGGGAAAGAGACCCAGTACTTC
j_call: TRBJ2-7; v_call: TRBV11-2; d_call: TRBD1; clone_size: .; cdr3_aa: CASSLGTGTGGREQYF; cdr3_nt: TGTGCCAGCAGCTTGGGGACCGGGACAGGGGGCAGGGAGCAGTACTTC
j_call: TRBJ2-7; v_call: TRBV6-4; d_call: .; clone_size: .; cdr3_aa: CASKDTPAGYEQYF; cdr3_nt: TGTGCCAGCAAAGACACCCCTGCAGGCTACGAGCAGTACTTC
j_call: TRBJ2-7; v_call: TRBV18; d_call: .; clone_size: once; cdr3_aa: CASSPVTGTPKGPSHF; cdr3_nt: TGTGCCAGCTCACCAGTCACCGGGACGCCGAAGGGGCCTAGCCACTTC
j_call: TRBJ2-2; v_call: TRBV18; d_call: .; clone_size: .; cdr3_aa: CASSSTQQKTGELFF; cdr3_nt: TGTGCCAGCTCATCGACCCAACAGAAAACCGGGGAGCTGTTTTTT
j_call: TRBJ2-2; v_call: TRBV28; d_call: TRBD2; clone_size: few; cdr3_aa: CAAWGGLLTGELFF; cdr3_nt: TGTGCCGCCTGGGGAGGGCTTTTAACCGGGGAGCTGTTTTTT
j_call: TRBJ2-2; v_call: TRBV10-2; d_call: .; clone_size: .; cdr3_aa: CASKRLVGDTGELFF; cdr3_nt: TGCGCCAGCAAACGACTAGTTGGGGACACCGGGGAGCTGTTTTTT
j_call: TRBJ2-7; v_call: TRBV25-1; d_call: TRBD1; clone_size: once; cdr3_aa: CASSEPGTGDYEQYF; cdr3_nt: TGTGCCAGCAGTGAGCCCGGGACAGGGGACTACGAGCAGTACTTC
j_call: TRBJ2-3; v_call: TRBV7-9; d_call: TRBD2; clone_size: .; cdr3_aa: CASSLRLAGPQQYF; cdr3_nt: TGTGCCAGCAGCTTAAGACTAGCGGGCCCCCAGCAGTATTTT
j_call: TRBJ1-2; v_call: TRBV5-4; d_call: .; clone_size: few; cdr3_aa: CASSFGGARANYGYTF; cdr3_nt: TGTGCCAGCAGCTTCGGGGGGGCGAGAGCTAACTATGGCTACACCTTC
j_call: TRBJ1-2; v_call: TRBV7-2; d_call: TRBD1; clone_size: .; cdr3_aa: CASSLGRQGPSHYGYTF; cdr3_nt: TGTGCCAGCAGCTTAGGCCGACAGGGTCCCTCTCACTATGGCTACACCTTC
j_call: TRBJ1-1; v_call: TRBV5-1; d_call: .; clone_size: .; cdr3_aa: CASSLEPELGTEAFF; cdr3_nt: TGCGCCAGCAGCTTGGAACCAGAATTGGGCACTGAAGCTTTCTTT
j_call: TRBJ1-1; v_call: TRBV7-9; d_call: .; clone_size: once; cdr3_aa: CASSLLPGTEAFF; cdr3_nt: TGTGCCAGCAGCTTATTACCGGGCACTGAAGCTTTCTTT
j_call: TRBJ1-1; v_call: TRBV15; d_call: .; clone_size: .; cdr3_aa: CATSRDGQLNTEAFF; cdr3_nt: TGTGCCACCAGCAGAGACGGACAGTTGAACACTGAAGCTTTCTTT
j_call: TRBJ1-5; v_call: TRBV2; d_call: .; clone_size: .; cdr3_aa: CASNGDDVQPQHF; cdr3_nt: TGTGCCAGCAACGGGGACGACGTTCAGCCCCAGCATTTT
j_call: TRBJ2-2; v_call: TRBV7-3; d_call: TRBD1; clone_size: few; cdr3_aa: CASSLFQGAGELFF; cdr3_nt: TGTGCCAGCAGCTTATTCCAGGGGGCCGGGGAGCTGTTTTTT
j_call: TRBJ2-7; v_call: TRBV4-1; d_call: .; clone_size: .; cdr3_aa: CASSRSLVGEQYF; cdr3_nt: TGCGCCAGCAGCCGCTCACTAGTCGGCGAGCAGTACTTC
j_call: TRBJ2-7; v_call: TRBV19; d_call: .; clone_size: few; cdr3_aa: CASSIQHRQFYEQYF; cdr3_nt: TGTGCCAGTAGTATCCAACACCGACAGTTCTACGAGCAGTACTTC
j_call: TRBJ2-5; v_call: TRBV29-1; d_call: .; clone_size: .; cdr3_aa: CSANQETQYF; cdr3_nt: TGCAGCGCCAACCAAGAGACCCAGTACTTC
j_call: TRBJ2-7; v_call: TRBV27; d_call: .; clone_size: .; cdr3_aa: CASSGQGRRYTGYAHEQYF; cdr3_nt: TGTGCCAGCAGTGGCCAAGGGAGGCGGTATACGGGGTACGCTCACGAGCAGTACTTC
j_call: TRBJ1-1; v_call: TRBV28; d_call: .; clone_size: .; cdr3_aa: CASSFLPRTRGMAEAFF; cdr3_nt: TGTGCCAGCAGTTTCCTCCCCAGGACCAGGGGTATGGCTGAAGCTTTCTTT
j_call: TRBJ1-1; v_call: TRBV6-5; d_call: .; clone_size: .; cdr3_aa: CASCSGQTFEAFF; cdr3_nt: TGTGCCAGCTGCTCGGGACAAACCTTTGAAGCTTTCTTT
j_call: TRBJ2-6; v_call: TRBV30; d_call: .; clone_size: once; cdr3_aa: CAWLLARSGANVLTF; cdr3_nt: TGTGCCTGGCTCTTGGCCCGATCTGGGGCCAACGTCCTGACTTTC
j_call: TRBJ2-4; v_call: TRBV7-2; d_call: TRBD1; clone_size: .; cdr3_aa: CASSSGTGIIQYF; cdr3_nt: TGTGCCAGCAGCTCAGGGACAGGGATCATTCAGTACTTC
j_call: TRBJ2-3; v_call: TRBV6-1; d_call: TRBD2; clone_size: .; cdr3_aa: CASSKLADSTDTQYF; cdr3_nt: TGTGCCAGCAGCAAACTAGCGGATAGCACAGATACGCAGTATTTT
j_call: TRBJ2-3; v_call: TRBV28; d_call: .; clone_size: .; cdr3_aa: CASRHPQGRQYF; cdr3_nt: TGTGCCAGCAGACACCCCCAGGGCAGGCAGTATTTT
j_call: TRBJ2-3; v_call: TRBV18; d_call: .; clone_size: once; cdr3_aa: CASSVTTRGADTQYF; cdr3_nt: TGTGCCAGCTCAGTTACCACCAGGGGGGCAGATACGCAGTATTTT
j_call: TRBJ1-2; v_call: TRBV28; d_call: TRBD1; clone_size: .; cdr3_aa: CASSPLPGAGGAGYGYTF; cdr3_nt: TGTGCCAGCAGTCCCTTGCCGGGGGCAGGGGGCGCGGGCTATGGCTACACCTTC
j_call: TRBJ2-5; v_call: TRBV30; d_call: TRBD1; clone_size: .; cdr3_aa: CAWSSGGETQYF; cdr3_nt: TGTGCCTGGAGTTCAGGGGGCGAGACCCAGTACTTC
j_call: TRBJ1-1; v_call: TRBV19; d_call: .; clone_size: .; cdr3_aa: CASTPGGVRGTEAFF; cdr3_nt: TGTGCCAGTACCCCAGGAGGGGTTAGGGGCACTGAAGCTTTCTTT
j_call: TRBJ2-1; v_call: TRBV25-1; d_call: TRBD2; clone_size: .; cdr3_aa: CASSEGRRGMNEQFF; cdr3_nt: TGTGCCAGCAGTGAAGGTAGGCGGGGGATGAATGAGCAGTTCTTC
j_call: TRBJ1-1; v_call: TRBV6-1; d_call: TRBD1; clone_size: few; cdr3_aa: CASQLEGAIGTEAFF; cdr3_nt: TGTGCCAGTCAGCTCGAGGGGGCAATTGGTACTGAAGCTTTCTTT
j_call: TRBJ1-3; v_call: TRBV27; d_call: .; clone_size: .; cdr3_aa: CASSPSGGNTIYF; cdr3_nt: TGTGCCAGCAGTCCCTCCGGTGGAAACACCATATATTTT
j_call: TRBJ1-1; v_call: TRBV23-1; d_call: TRBD1; clone_size: .; cdr3_aa: CASSQSGTGDHTEAFF; cdr3_nt: TGCGCCAGCAGTCAATCAGGGACAGGGGATCACACTGAAGCTTTCTTT